The 14 T cell receptor beta chains presented below share a single source sample, sequenced in a study of CD8 T cells in ankylosing spondylitis. TCRdb redid the calling of the 5' RACE reads with MiXCR, one entry per CDR3 protein. The profile shows 250,000 to 400,000 distinct CDR3 sequences, 9.5% to 13% of them singletons. The sample comprised blood, either unsorted or a sorted T cell fraction (not recorded which). These receptors originate from a female donor with ankylosing spondylitis or in good health (not recorded which).

The J gene is TRBJ2-7, the V gene TRBV20-1, with 7 bases matching TRBD2. The junction had 5 bases not matched to a gene; V was cut back by 0 bases and J by 3 bases. This CDR3 contains 14 residues. Per germline, CDR1 DFQATT and CDR2 SNEGSKA (reference sequence). The CDR3 sequence: CSAREGGGGYEQYF. CDR3 coding DNA: TGCAGTGCTAGAGAGGGGGGGGGAGGCTACGAGCAGTACTTC.

Remarks on this clonotype: Because it lacks the conserved phenylalanine or tryptophan at the end, this CDR3 is likely a read error. The rearrangement uses TRBV20-1 and TRBJ2-7; weak D call: TRBD1 (6 bases). The germline CDR1 and CDR2 sequences are DFQATT and SNEGSKA (reference sequence). CDR3 size: 12 residues. The germline V and J ends were trimmed by 6 bases and 6 bases, with 15 bases remaining between them. CDR3 loop: CSAKWGQAEQYL. The CDR3 DNA follows: TGCAGTGCGAAGTGGGGACAAGCCGAGCAGTACTTA.

This clonotype was picked up many times. The chain links TRBV7-9 to TRBJ1-3, with TRBD1 matching 7 bases. Per germline, CDR1 SEHNR and CDR2 FQNEAQ (reference sequence). The CDR3 totals 12 residues. J was trimmed by 8 bases and V by 4 bases; bases with no gene match: 2. The CDR3 is CASSSQGDTIYF. The CDR3 coding sequence is TGTGCCAGCAGCTCCCAGGGGGACACCATATATTTT. The whole variable domain, filled in from reference TRBV7-9 and TRBJ1-3, reads DTGVSQNPRHKITKRGQNVTFRCDPISEHNRLYWYRQTLGQGPEFLTYFQNEAQLEKSRLLSDRFSAERPKGSFSTLEIQRTEQGDSAMYLCASSSQGDTIYFGEGSWLTVV.

The rearrangement links TRBV11-2 to TRBJ2-5, with a tentative D call TRBD1 (6 bases). Trimming pared 4 bases from V and 4 bases from J, leaving 13 bases between. This CDR3 comprises 14 residues. CDR1 and CDR2 (germline): SGHAT, FQNNGV. In DNA form, the CDR3 reads TGTGCCAGCAGCTCAACAGGGCCCCTAGAGACCCAGTACTTC. Translated: CASSSTGPLETQYF.

The table lists this clonotype with many counts. The chain links TRBV28 to TRBJ2-3; D gene uncertain. With 6 bases removed from V and 4 bases from J, the gap between germline ends came to 8 bases. This CDR3 contains 12 residues. Germline CDR1 is MDHEN and CDR2 is SYDVKM. CDR3 in amino acids: CASSSRSDTQYF. For the CDR3, the DNA is TGTGCCAGCAGCTCCCGGTCAGATACGCAGTATTTT.

This clonotype was recorded at least ten times. This chain uses TRBV5-1 with TRBJ1-1; D unresolved. The CDR3 covers 16 residues. Looked up from germline, CDR1 is SGHRS and CDR2 is YFSETQ. V was pared by 6 bases and J by 0 bases, with 18 bases between. This CDR3 reads CASTPGRRGVNTEAFF. Written as DNA, the CDR3 is TGCGCCAGCACCCCGGGGAGGCGGGGAGTGAACACTGAAGCTTTCTTT. The variable domain in full, with the rest retrieved from reference TRBV5-1 and TRBJ1-1, is KAGVTQTPRYLIKTRGQQVTLSCSPISGHRSVSWYQQTPGQGLQFLFEYFSETQRNKGNFPGRFSGRQFSNSRSEMNVSTLELGDSALYLCASTPGRRGVNTEAFFGQGTRLTVV.

This clonotype came up many times. The V gene is TRBV7-2, the J gene TRBJ2-1; 9 nucleotides line up with TRBD2. This CDR3 contains 15 residues. Germline assignment: CDR1 SGHTA and CDR2 FQGNSA. Losses at the gene ends were 3 bases for V and 6 bases for J; bases not matched to a gene: 6. CDR3 in amino acids: CASSFSLAGSNEQFF. The CDR3 DNA sequence: TGTGCCAGCAGCTTTTCGCTAGCGGGATCCAATGAGCAGTTCTTC.

In this sample, this clonotype turned up many times. This sequence joins TRBV5-1 and TRBJ2-1; D unclear. CDR1 is SGHRS, CDR2 YFSETQ, per germline. Trimming removed 0 bases at V and 6 bases at J, with 13 bases between. The CDR3 spans 15 residues. CDR3 sequence: CASSLGRTGINEQFF. CDR3 bases: TGCGCCAGCAGCTTGGGAAGGACGGGCATCAATGAGCAGTTCTTC.

This clonotype was detected many times. This sequence joins TRBV20-1 and TRBJ1-1; 7 nucleotides align to TRBD1. CDR1 is DFQATT, CDR2 SNEGSKA, per germline (reference sequence). V was clipped by 3 bases and J by 1 base; unmatched bases: 5. This CDR3 has 14 residues. The CDR3 bases are TGCAGTGCTAGTGCGACAGGGTGGAACACTGAAGCTTTCTTT. Its protein is CSASATGWNTEAFF.

This clonotype was seen many times. The chain employs TRBV27 and TRBJ1-1, with D unresolved. Germline CDR1 reads MNHEY; CDR2 reads SMNVEV (reference sequence). Between the trimmed V and J ends, which lost 3 bases and 10 bases, there was a span of 3 bases. CDR3 length: 9 amino acids. This chain's CDR3 is CASSLSAFF. The DNA of the CDR3 is TGTGCCAGCAGTTTGTCAGCTTTCTTT.

This clonotype was seen ten or more times. V is TRBV10-3 and J is TRBJ2-5, with D possibly being TRBD1 (5 bases). CDR3 length equals 14 residues. Germline V gene lookup returns CDR1 ENHRY and CDR2 SYGVKD. Deletions cut 6 bases from V and 4 bases from J, with 15 bases between. The CDR3 DNA reads as TGTGCCATCAGCGAAGCAGGGTCAGCAGAGACCCAGTACTTC. Encoded protein: CAISEAGSAETQYF.

CDR3 bases: TGCAGTGCTAGCGGGGGCCGCCAAGAGACCCAGTACTTC. It is translated as CSASGGRQETQYF. The V gene is TRBV20-1, the J gene TRBJ2-5, with D tentatively TRBD1 or TRBD2 (6 bases each). V was pared by 3 bases and J by 1 base, with 9 bases between. CDR3 length: 13 amino acids. CDR1 is DFQATT, CDR2 SNEGSKA, per germline (reference sequence).

This clonotype has a count of ten or more. The chain employs TRBV20-1 and TRBJ1-3; maybe TRBD1 (6 bases). With 6 bases removed from V and 1 base from J, the gap between germline ends came to 22 bases. Looked up from germline, CDR1 is DFQATT and CDR2 is SNEGSKA (reference sequence). The length of the CDR3 is 17 residues. CDR3 sequence: CSATDLDRSRSGNTIYF. Written as DNA, the CDR3 is TGCAGTGCAACTGACCTCGACAGGAGTCGGTCTGGAAACACCATATATTTT.

The sample holds a few counts of this clonotype. The V and J genes are TRBV27 and TRBJ2-7; D might be TRBD1 (5 bases). Germline V gene sequence: CDR1 MNHEY, CDR2 SMNVEV (reference sequence). Trimming cost V 2 bases and J 1 base, with 12 bases left between them. The CDR3 consists of 15 residues. This CDR3 reads CASSLGHLKSYEQYF. CDR3 bases: TGTGCCAGCAGTTTAGGACACCTTAAGTCCTACGAGCAGTACTTC.